The count of the clone carrying this TCR beta chain is one. Its antigen remains unknown. The germline V gene has CDR1 LNHDA and CDR2 SQIVND (reference sequence). This CDR3 has 16 amino acids. V was shortened by 4 bases and J by 5 bases, with 17 bases between the two germline ends. This sample is drawn from a study of STAT5B mutations in CD4+ large granular lymphocyte leukemia. Study results and caveats: Compared with healthy controls (2/35), patient top clones favored TRBV06 (8/27). Without putative leukemic clones, patient CD4-sorted repertoires remained more clonal than healthy CD4+ repertoires.

In the original processing: Lowest detectable productive clonotype frequency was 2.59 x 10-5. Produced via immunoSEQ multiplex PCR; TCRdb's table is partial and in-frame only. V and J calls and clone size come straight from that table; D and trimming were deduced from the DNA. Among 20,000 or so clones listed, around 75% were seen once. This chain connects TRBV19 to TRBJ2-2; maybe TRBD1 (6 bases). The clonotype comes from a human donor in good health. Source material: CD4+ T cells from blood buffy coats. The CDR3 DNA sequence: TGTGCCAGTAGTACTAAGGACAGAGTACCTACCGGGGAGCTGTTTTTT. Protein sequence: CASSTKDRVPTGELFF.